A single sample gave rise to the 12 T cell receptor beta chains below, sequenced in a study of T-cell memory formation after mild COVID-19. MiXCR, applied by TCRdb to the 5' RACE reads, yields one record per CDR3 protein. The sample has around 130,000 distinct CDR3 sequences, over 15% seen once; the top ten hold approximately 5%. The sample comprised PBMCs or a T cell subset sorted from them (not recorded which). These TCRs come from a man between 18 and 29 years old who had mild COVID-19 (a few samples of this study predate the infection). Cell type and time point are not known.

The V gene is TRBV6-2 or TRBV6-3, the J gene TRBJ2-5, with 8 bases fitting TRBD2. Per germline, CDR1 MNHEY and CDR2 SVGEGT. This CDR3 has 14 residues. V gave up 1 base and J gave up 4 bases; unmatched junction bases: 2. CDR3 loop: CASSYWRGVETQYF. The CDR3 DNA follows: TGTGCCAGCAGTTACTGGCGGGGGGTAGAGACCCAGTACTTC.

This clonotype was counted between two and nine times. V and J are TRBV18 and TRBJ2-3; no definite D call. Trimming left V 1 base short and J 1 base short, with 6 bases between. CDR3 size: 14 residues. CDR1 is KGHSH, CDR2 LQKENI, per germline. Written as DNA, the CDR3 is TGTGCCAGCTCACCACTAAAGGGCACAGATACGCAGTATTTT. Its translation: CASSPLKGTDTQYF.

This chain connects TRBV15 to TRBJ1-6, with D unresolved. This CDR3 region has 13 residues. V was pared by 0 bases and J by 7 bases, with 4 bases between. Germline CDR1 is LNHNV and CDR2 is YYDKDF (reference sequence). As DNA, the CDR3 is TGTGCCACCAGCAGAGATGACAATTCACCCCTCCACTTT. The encoded protein is CATSRDDNSPLHF.

This chain uses TRBV27 with TRBJ2-3; the D call may be TRBD1 or TRBD2 (6 bases each). V was trimmed by 6 bases and J by 3 bases, leaving 13 bases between them. There are 14 residues in the CDR3. Per germline, CDR1 MNHEY and CDR2 SMNVEV (reference sequence). The CDR3 DNA reads TGTGCCAGCAGCCATGGGGGGCTAACAGATACGCAGTATTTT. Residues: CASSHGGLTDTQYF.

The chain employs TRBV6-2 or TRBV6-3 and TRBJ2-4; TRBD2 matches 11 bases. The germline gives CDR1 MNHEY, CDR2 SVGEGT. This CDR3 has 15 residues. J lost 7 bases, V lost 3 bases, and 5 bases had no gene match. CDR3 protein: CASSYLAGGKNIQYF. DNA of the CDR3: TGTGCCAGCAGTTATCTAGCGGGGGGCAAGAACATTCAGTACTTC.

The table lists this clonotype with a few counts. The chain uses TRBV7-9 and TRBJ2-3, with 9 bases aligning to TRBD1. The CDR3 length is 15 residues. Germline-derived CDR1 and CDR2 are SEHNR and FQNEAQ (reference sequence). V lost 5 bases, J lost 0 bases, and 3 bases stayed unmatched. For the CDR3, the DNA is TGTGCCAGCAGCGTCGGGACAGGGAGCACAGATACGCAGTATTTT. This encodes CASSVGTGSTDTQYF.

In its sample, this clonotype was seen many times. In DNA, the CDR3 is TGCGCCAGCAGCCCCGAATGGGGGTTCATTCAGTACTTC. Protein product: CASSPEWGFIQYF. The gene calls are TRBV4-3 and TRBJ2-4, with D perhaps assigned TRBD1 or TRBD2 (5 bases each). The CDR3 consists of 13 residues. Germline CDR1 LGHNA, CDR2 YSLEER. V was trimmed by 4 bases and J by 9 bases, leaving 13 bases between them.

The rearrangement links TRBV6-6 to TRBJ2-3; D could derive from TRBD1 or TRBD2 (5 bases each). The CDR3 totals 14 residues. V was trimmed by 8 bases and J by 7 bases, leaving 19 bases between them. CDR1 is MNHNY and CDR2 is SVGAGI in the germline V gene (reference sequence). CDR3 nucleotides: TGTGCCAGCGGGCCGACTGGGGGTACGAATACGCAGTATTTT. This codes for CASGPTGGTNTQYF.

A few counts support this clonotype. The rearrangement links TRBV7-2 to TRBJ1-2, with 8 nucleotides matching TRBD1. The trim removed 8 bases at V and 7 bases at J, leaving 15 bases unmatched. The CDR3 is made up of 15 amino acids. Germline V gene sequence: CDR1 SGHTA, CDR2 FQGNSA. The CDR3 sequence is CASEVVVGRGPGYTF. DNA of the CDR3: TGTGCCAGCGAAGTCGTGGTGGGCAGGGGGCCTGGCTACACCTTC.

In its sample, this clonotype was seen a few times. V and J are TRBV6-2 or TRBV6-3 and TRBJ2-7; possible D gene TRBD2, 5 bases. V was pared by 0 bases and J by 6 bases, with 6 bases between. This CDR3 contains 12 residues. Germline CDR1 reads MNHEY; CDR2 reads SVGEGT. The CDR3 DNA follows: TGTGCCAGCAGTTACTCCCGGGGCGAGCAGTACGTC. This encodes CASSYSRGEQYV.

This clonotype was recorded at least ten times. The rearrangement links TRBV7-9 to TRBJ2-1; D may be TRBD1 (5 bases). CDR3 length: 15 residues. V shed 5 bases and J shed 4 bases, with 15 bases lying between them. Germline values: CDR1 SEHNR, CDR2 FQNEAQ (reference sequence). CDR3 residues: CASSPRLGAYNEQFF. The CDR3 DNA reads TGTGCCAGCAGCCCCCGACTTGGGGCTTACAATGAGCAGTTCTTC.

This clonotype showed up just a few times. The chain combines TRBV10-3 with TRBJ1-1; 9 bases map to TRBD1. CDR3 size: 14 residues. The V segment lost 6 bases and the J segment 2 bases; nucleotides outside the gene matches: 4. The V gene's germline CDR1 is ENHRY and CDR2 SYGVKD. DNA for the CDR3: TGTGCCATCAGACCGGGACAGGGCAACACTGAAGCTTTCTTT. It translates to CAIRPGQGNTEAFF.